This T cell receptor (beta chain) was sequenced in a study of blood T cell repertoires in COVID-19. Study overall: Samples came from the United States, Italy and Spain, spanning acute and convalescent COVID-19. Sources were T cells, B-cell-depleted T cells, or PBMCs; the material itself was cDNA or gDNA.

Methods used by the authors: Reference gene primer amplification yielded estimated nucleated cell counts. The table came from immunoSEQ multiplex PCR; TCRdb's copy has only in-frame clones and leaves some out. V, J and clone size are taken as reported in that table, and D and trimming were inferred from the DNA itself. The sample consists of approximately 150,000 clones, roughly 87% of them appearing once. The CDR3 extends over 16 amino acids. Germline loops: CDR1 SGHTA, CDR2 FQGNSA. The V gene end was trimmed by 1 base and the J gene end by 3 bases; junction bases not matched to a gene: 6. The sample was peripheral blood. This TCR derives from a human donor in a cohort sampled during active COVID-19. The chain has TRBV7-2 and TRBJ2-3; 8 bases are shared with TRBD2. This CDR3 is CASSLDGGARTDTQYF. In nucleotides, the CDR3 is TGTGCCAGCAGCTTAGACGGGGGGGCCAGGACAGATACGCAGTATTTT.